What follows are 31 T cell receptor beta chains derived from one specimen sequenced in a study of cytomegalovirus exposure and HLA in healthy donors. The PCR had 60 Vbeta and 13 Jbeta primers. Some clones are missing from TCRdb's copy, which holds only in-frame ones; the method was immunoSEQ multiplex PCR. Of over 100,000 clones in the sample, approximately 78% were seen once. The specimen was PBMCs. These receptor sequences come from a woman aged 45-65 years in good health and CMV-seropositive.

The chain couples TRBV10-3 to TRBJ1-1; D remains unclear. V was pared by 10 bases and J by 1 base, with 13 bases between. The CDR3 is 13 residues long. Germline assignment: CDR1 ENHRY and CDR2 SYGVKD. The CDR3 coding sequence is TGTGCCACAAGAGAGGAAGGGAACACTGAAGCTTTCTTT. Translation gives CATREEGNTEAFF.

DNA of the CDR3: TGCGCCAGCAGCTTGGTAAGGCGGACTGAAGCTTTCTTT. This translates into CASSLVRRTEAFF. The chain has TRBV5-1 and TRBJ1-1, with unresolved D. Germline V CDR1 and CDR2: SGHRS, YFSETQ. The CDR3 runs 13 residues. V shed 0 bases and J shed 5 bases, with 8 bases lying between them.

The chain joins TRBV5-1 to TRBJ2-5, with a possible D match to TRBD2 (5 bases). V was cut by 4 bases and J by 4 bases, with 14 bases left in between. The germline gives CDR1 SGHRS, CDR2 YFSETQ. This CDR3 comprises 14 residues. CDR3: CASSRVGVRETQYF. For the CDR3, the DNA is TGCGCCAGCAGCCGGGTCGGGGTACGAGAGACCCAGTACTTC.

The V gene is TRBV28, the J gene TRBJ2-5; 12 positions match TRBD1. The CDR3 is made up of 17 amino acids. Germline CDR1 and CDR2: MDHEN and SYDVKM. With V trimmed by 5 bases and J by 5 bases, 12 bases remained unmatched. The CDR3 protein is CASSPSPRDRGRETQYF. The CDR3 coding sequence is TGTGCCAGCAGTCCTAGTCCCCGGGACAGGGGGCGGGAGACCCAGTACTTC.

This chain connects TRBV5-1 to TRBJ2-1; unclear D gene. This CDR3 has 15 residues. Trimming removed 0 bases from V and 4 bases from J, with 11 bases in between. Per the germline V gene, CDR1 is SGHRS and CDR2 is YFSETQ. The CDR3 nucleotides are TGCGCCAGCAGCTTGGGGCTCTTGTTATACAATGAGCAGTTCTTC. Encoded protein: CASSLGLLLYNEQFF.

The chain has TRBV28 and TRBJ2-2; possible D gene TRBD2, 6 bases. Trimming shortened V by 2 bases and J by 8 bases, and 12 bases separated the two germline ends. Germline V CDR1 and CDR2: MDHEN, SYDVKM. The CDR3 covers 14 residues. The CDR3 sequence is CASSLIGEEGELFF. The CDR3 region has the DNA TGTGCCAGCAGTTTAATCGGGGAGGAGGGGGAGCTGTTTTTT.

This chain links TRBV9 with TRBJ1-6, with a weak D call TRBD1 (6 bases). Germline values: CDR1 SGDLS, CDR2 YYNGEE. Trimming cost V 3 bases and J 8 bases, with 18 bases left between them. The CDR3 loop spans 16 amino acids. The CDR3 coding sequence is TGTGCCAGCAGCGCCCAACAGGGAGGGGTACATTCACCCCTCCACTTT. Translation: CASSAQQGGVHSPLHF.

The rearrangement uses TRBV4-3 and TRBJ1-2, with a weak D call TRBD1 (5 bases). Germline V CDR1 and CDR2: LGHNA, YSLEER. The CDR3 contains 15 residues. The V gene lost 1 base and the J gene lost 4 bases, with 13 bases spanning the gap. CDR3 amino acids: CASSQVSGGAYGYTF. As DNA, the CDR3 is TGCGCCAGCAGCCAAGTTTCCGGGGGAGCCTATGGCTACACCTTC.

The rearrangement joins TRBV4-1 to TRBJ1-2, with 7 nucleotides matching TRBD1. The CDR3 is 14 amino acids. Trimming cost V 4 bases and J 2 bases; bases outside gene matches: 4. In germline, CDR1 is MGHRA, CDR2 YSYEKL. The CDR3 region is CASSLQQGNYGYTF. CDR3 bases: TGCGCCAGCAGCCTTCAACAGGGGAACTATGGCTACACCTTC.

This clone was observed once. The rearrangement uses TRBV11-3 and TRBJ2-1; no reliable D call. Germline lookup yields CDR1 SGHNT and CDR2 YENEEA. Trimming took off 0 bases at V and 7 bases at J, with 7 bases between the two ends. This CDR3 has 13 amino acids. This CDR3 reads CASSLEWRNEQFF. The CDR3, as DNA: TGTGCCAGCAGCTTAGAATGGAGAAATGAGCAGTTCTTC.

The V call is TRBV14, the J call TRBJ1-2; 7 bases align to TRBD1. The J segment lost 0 bases and the V segment lost 4 bases, leaving 5 bases of the junction unmatched. The CDR3 spans 15 residues. Per the germline V gene, CDR1 is SGHDN and CDR2 is FVKESK. CDR3 loop: CASSRGTAANYGYTF. CDR3 DNA: TGTGCCAGCAGCCGCGGGACAGCCGCTAACTATGGCTACACCTTC. The variable domain in full, with the rest retrieved from reference TRBV14 and TRBJ1-2, is EAGVTQFPSHSVIEKGQTVTLRCDPISGHDNLYWYRRVMGKEIKFLLHFVKESKQDESGMPNNRFLAERTGGTYSTLKVQPAELEDSGVYFCASSRGTAANYGYTFGSGTRLTVV.

V and J are TRBV18 and TRBJ2-2; D may be TRBD2 (5 bases). Germline values: CDR1 KGHSH, CDR2 LQKENI. This CDR3 contains 12 residues. Trimming left V 3 bases short and J 7 bases short, with 6 bases between. CDR3 nucleotides: TGTGCCAGCTCACCGGAGGACGGGGAGCTGTTTTTT. Translation: CASSPEDGELFF.

V and J are TRBV6-1 and TRBJ1-2; D is ambiguous. The CDR3 extends over 15 amino acids. V lost 0 bases, J lost 4 bases, and 12 bases lay in between. Germline V CDR1 and CDR2: MNHNS, SASEGT. CDR3 DNA: TGTGCCAGCAGTGAAGCCCAGGTCGTAGTCTATGGCTACACCTTC. Its protein product is CASSEAQVVVYGYTF.

This clone was seen more than once but under ten times. CDR3 bases: TGTGCCAGCACCGACAGGCCGCGGCCCCAGCATTTT. Amino acids: CASTDRPRPQHF. This sequence joins TRBV6-1 and TRBJ1-5, with a possible D match to TRBD1 (6 bases). Germline V gene sequence: CDR1 MNHNS, CDR2 SASEGT. The CDR3 is 12 residues long. Trimming left V 7 bases short and J 9 bases short, with 13 bases between.

The CDR3 loop is CASSLLAEREFEQYF. The DNA for the CDR3 is TGTGCCAGCAGTTTATTAGCGGAGCGGGAGTTCGAGCAGTACTTC. V usage is TRBV28 and J usage is TRBJ2-7; 8 nucleotides match TRBD2. The CDR3 has 15 amino acids. V was clipped by 1 base and J by 6 bases; unmatched bases: 8. Germline assignment: CDR1 MDHEN and CDR2 SYDVKM. The full variable domain, its missing parts supplied by reference TRBV28 and TRBJ2-7, is DVKVTQSSRYLVKRTGEKVFLECVQDMDHENMFWYRQDPGLGLRLIYFSYDVKMKEKGDIPEGYSVSREKKERFSLILESASTNQTSMYLCASSLLAEREFEQYFGPGTRLTVT.

The genes are TRBV4-3 and TRBJ1-2, with TRBD1 as a possible D gene (5 bases). Germline CDR1 LGHNA, CDR2 YSLEER. The CDR3 length is 15 residues. V was shortened by 3 bases and J by 8 bases, with 19 bases between the two germline ends. The CDR3 loop is CASSQIQERAEGYTF. CDR3 coding DNA: TGCGCCAGCAGCCAGATACAGGAGCGCGCAGAAGGCTACACCTTC.

This chain uses TRBV5-1 with TRBJ2-5, with D possibly being TRBD2 (5 bases). V was trimmed by 0 bases and J by 5 bases, leaving 14 bases between them. Germline-derived CDR1 and CDR2 are SGHRS and YFSETQ. CDR3 size: 15 residues. CDR3 amino acids: CASSLGTALPETQYF. The CDR3 nucleotides read TGCGCCAGCAGCTTGGGGACTGCACTTCCCGAGACCCAGTACTTC.

The chain is built from TRBV19 and TRBJ1-5, with D possibly matching TRBD1 (6 bases). The V end lost 1 base, the J end lost 4 bases, and 17 bases lay between the germline ends. CDR3 length: 17 residues. Germline CDR1 and CDR2: LNHDA and SQIVND (reference sequence). The CDR3 reads CASSIVKLGHLNQPQHF. As DNA, the CDR3 is TGTGCCAGTAGTATAGTAAAATTGGGACATCTTAATCAGCCCCAGCATTTT.

J is TRBJ1-1 and V is TRBV19, with 10 bases identical to TRBD1. CDR1 and CDR2 (germline): LNHDA, SQIVND (reference sequence). This CDR3 region has 15 residues. With 5 bases clipped from V and 5 bases from J, the junction kept 8 bases outside the gene matches. CDR3: CASSLADRGRTEAFF. The CDR3 bases are TGTGCCAGTAGTTTGGCCGACAGGGGGCGAACTGAAGCTTTCTTT.

CDR3 amino acids: CASGQTGGLTEAFF. CDR3 DNA: TGTGCCAGCGGGCAGACAGGGGGTCTCACTGAAGCTTTCTTT. The chain carries TRBV2 and TRBJ1-1; 9 bases map to TRBD1. From germline, CDR1 is SNHLY and CDR2 FYNNEI. The CDR3 sequence is 14 residues long. V dropped 8 bases and J dropped 4; count of bases not matched to a gene: 8.

The rearrangement joins TRBV7-2 to TRBJ2-7, with D unclear. Germline-derived CDR1 and CDR2 are SGHTA and FQGNSA. This CDR3 is built from 12 residues. The V gene lost 1 base and the J gene lost 4 bases, with 5 bases spanning the gap. The CDR3 nucleotides are TGTGCCAGCAGCTTAGGAGTTTACGAGCAGTACTTC. It translates to CASSLGVYEQYF. Combining the CDR3 with reference TRBV7-2 and TRBJ2-7 gives the whole variable domain GAGVSQSPSNKVTEKGKDVELRCDPISGHTALYWYRQSLGQGLEFLIYFQGNSAPDKSGLPSDRFSAERTGGSVSTLTIQRTQQEDSAVYLCASSLGVYEQYFGPGTRLTVT.

This chain uses TRBV18 with TRBJ1-3; tentative D call: TRBD1 (6 bases). CDR3 length equals 14 residues. Looked up from germline, CDR1 is KGHSH and CDR2 is LQKENI. Trimming left V 6 bases short and J 4 bases short, with 13 bases between. CDR3 region: CASSPEGGGNTIYF. In nucleotides, the CDR3 is TGTGCCAGCTCTCCGGAAGGGGGAGGAAACACCATATATTTT.

This rearrangement joins TRBV2 to TRBJ2-5; D possibly corresponds to TRBD1 (7 bases). The CDR3 has 15 amino acids. The germline V gene has CDR1 SNHLY and CDR2 FYNNEI. V gave up 8 bases and J gave up 3 bases, with 19 bases separating them. CDR3: CASDGGTAIEETQYF. CDR3 DNA: TGTGCCAGCGATGGCGGGACAGCGATTGAAGAGACCCAGTACTTC.

The genes are TRBV27 and TRBJ2-1; TRBD2 matches at 8 bases. The J segment lost 4 bases and the V segment lost 0 bases, leaving 5 bases of the junction unmatched. Germline V gives CDR1 MNHEY, CDR2 SMNVEV (reference sequence). This CDR3 comprises 16 residues. CDR3 nucleotides: TGTGCCAGCAGTTTATCTAGCGGGACCTTTTACAATGAGCAGTTCTTC. This translates into CASSLSSGTFYNEQFF.

The chain uses TRBV4-3 and TRBJ2-1; 8 nucleotides agree with TRBD1. The length of the CDR3 is 12 residues. Germline V CDR1 and CDR2: LGHNA, YSLEER. The junction had 7 bases not matched to a gene; V was cut back by 5 bases and J by 13 bases. The CDR3 DNA reads as TGCGCCAGCAGCGAAAACAGGGGGGAACAGTTCTTC. This sequence encodes CASSENRGEQFF.

CDR3 residues: CASSQESDSGELFF. CDR3 in DNA: TGTGCCAGCAGCCAAGAGTCGGACTCCGGGGAGCTGTTTTTT. The gene calls are TRBV4-2 and TRBJ2-2, with D possibly TRBD2 on 5 matching bases. This CDR3 has 14 residues. Germline assignment: CDR1 LGHNA and CDR2 YNFKEQ. V dropped 0 bases and J dropped 6 bases, with 8 bases sitting between them.

J is TRBJ2-2 and V is TRBV7-2; tentative D call: TRBD1 (5 bases). Between the trimmed V and J ends, which lost 8 bases and 7 bases, there was a span of 14 bases. From germline, CDR1 is SGHTA and CDR2 FQGNSA. The CDR3 is 13 amino acids. The chain's CDR3 is CASGVGQLGELFF. In nucleotides, the CDR3 is TGTGCCAGCGGAGTGGGGCAGCTCGGGGAGCTGTTTTTT.

J is TRBJ1-3 and V is TRBV18; D ambiguous. This CDR3 spans 14 amino acids. V was shortened by 2 bases and J by 0 bases, with 5 bases between the two germline ends. The germline CDR1 and CDR2 sequences are KGHSH and LQKENI. The DNA for the CDR3 is TGTGCCAGCTCACCATCGGGCTCTGGAAACACCATATATTTT. It specifies CASSPSGSGNTIYF.

This clone is a singleton in its sample. The chain uses TRBV21-1 and TRBJ1-2; TRBD1 is the table's D call and was not checked against the DNA. TRBV21-1 is annotated as a pseudogene. The CDR3 spans 14 residues. The DNA of the CDR3 is TGTGCCAGCCCTACAGGGGAGCACAACTATGGCTACACCTTC. Translation: CASPTGEHNYGYTF.

The chain recombines TRBV27 with TRBJ2-2; 7 nucleotides agree with TRBD1. This CDR3 comprises 15 residues. The ends lost 6 bases at V and 0 bases at J; junction bases unmatched: 4. Germline V gene sequence: CDR1 MNHEY, CDR2 SMNVEV (reference sequence). Written as DNA, the CDR3 is TGTGCCAGCAGACCCGGGACAGCGAACACCGGGGAGCTGTTTTTT. Its protein is CASRPGTANTGELFF.

The chain combines TRBV30 with TRBJ2-7, with TRBD1 matching over 11 bases. The CDR3 is made up of 17 amino acids. CDR1 is GTSNPN and CDR2 is SVGIG in the germline V gene (reference sequence). The V gene end was trimmed by 1 base and the J gene end by 3 bases; junction bases not matched to a gene: 11. CDR3 amino acids: CAWSARDRGIHLYEQYF. The CDR3 region has the DNA TGTGCCTGGAGTGCACGGGACAGGGGGATCCATCTCTACGAGCAGTACTTC.